These 27 T cell receptor beta chains share one sample of origin, sequenced in a study of blood T cell repertoires in COVID-19. The data were produced by immunoSEQ multiplex PCR, yet TCRdb's version contains in-frame clones alone and is incomplete. The sample shows about 36,000 clones, 90% of them seen only once. Sequenced material: peripheral blood. Every receptor here comes from a human donor in a cohort sampled during active COVID-19.

This chain joins TRBV5-8 and TRBJ1-6; 10 nucleotides align to TRBD1. This CDR3 is built from 16 residues. J was trimmed by 10 bases and V by 4 bases; bases with no gene match: 11. Germline CDR1 SGHTS, CDR2 YDEGEE. The CDR3 nucleotides are TGTGCCAGCAGCCCCCGGGACAGGGGACCAGGATCACCCCTCCACTTT. Residues: CASSPRDRGPGSPLHF.

The V call is TRBV20-1, the J call TRBJ2-1; D may be TRBD2 (5 bases). Germline CDR1 and CDR2: DFQATT and SNEGSKA (reference sequence). V lost 1 base and J lost 10, with 8 bases in between. This CDR3 contains 11 residues. CDR3 sequence: CSARGSGEQFF. In nucleotides, the CDR3 is TGCAGTGCTAGAGGATCGGGAGAGCAGTTCTTC.

This clone was recorded once. The chain joins TRBV5-4 to TRBJ2-7; D possibly corresponds to TRBD2 (6 bases). V was cut by 4 bases and J by 8 bases, with 22 bases left in between. CDR3 size: 15 residues. From germline, CDR1 is SGHNT and CDR2 YYREEE (reference sequence). CDR3 nucleotides: TGTGCCAGCAGCCGGGCTACCGGGACTCCTACGAAGCAGTACTTC. Residues: CASSRATGTPTKQYF.

The chain joins TRBV7-7 to TRBJ2-3, with D perhaps matching TRBD1 (5 bases). Trimming took off 0 bases at V and 1 base at J, with 8 bases between the two ends. Germline lookup yields CDR1 SSHAT and CDR2 FNYEAQ (reference sequence). The CDR3 runs 15 residues. The CDR3 DNA sequence: TGTGCCAGCAGCTTAGCGGGCAGGGGCACAGATACGCAGTATTTT. Protein product: CASSLAGRGTDTQYF.

This clone came up once. The J gene is TRBJ2-1, the V gene TRBV29-1; 8 positions match TRBD2. The V gene end was trimmed by 6 bases and the J gene end by 10 bases; junction bases not matched to a gene: 11. In germline, CDR1 is SQVTM, CDR2 ANQGSEA. The CDR3 totals 13 residues. The CDR3 loop reads CSVPEVLAGEQFF. CDR3 in DNA: TGCAGCGTCCCAGAGGTATTAGCGGGAGAGCAGTTCTTC.

The gene calls are TRBV21-1 and TRBJ2-1; the listed D gene, TRBD2, was not tested against the DNA. TRBV21-1 is described as a pseudogene. The CDR3 is made up of 17 amino acids. The CDR3 reads CASSKGNRDYPYNEQFF. CDR3 nucleotides: TGTGCCAGCAGCAAAGGAAATAGGGACTACCCCTACAATGAGCAGTTCTTC.

V and J are TRBV3-1 (or the pseudogene TRBV3-2) and TRBJ1-4; 8 bases agree with TRBD1. The V and J ends lost 4 bases and 5 bases, in that order; junction bases with no gene match: 3. Germline assignment: CDR1 LGHDT and CDR2 YNNKEL (reference sequence). The CDR3 has 14 residues. DNA of the CDR3: TGTGCCAGCAGCCTCTGGACAGGGAATGAAAAACTGTTTTTT. It codes for CASSLWTGNEKLFF.

The V call is TRBV6-1, the J call TRBJ2-3; D is uncertain. There are 14 residues in the CDR3. Germline loops: CDR1 MNHNS, CDR2 SASEGT. Trimming left V 3 bases short and J 4 bases short, with 11 bases between. CDR3 in amino acids: CASSERPEADTQYF. Here the CDR3 DNA reads TGTGCCAGCAGTGAGAGGCCCGAGGCAGATACGCAGTATTTT.

The rearrangement uses TRBV2 and TRBJ2-7; a possible D gene is TRBD2 (5 bases). V lost 1 base to trimming and J lost 2 bases, with 15 bases between them. The CDR3 has 16 residues. Germline assignment: CDR1 SNHLY and CDR2 FYNNEI. The DNA of the CDR3 is TGTGCCAGCAGTGAAGGTTTTCGCGCCGGGACCTACGAGCAGTACTTC. This sequence encodes CASSEGFRAGTYEQYF.

This clone was recorded once. The chain employs TRBV4-3 and TRBJ1-5; D is uncertain. CDR1 is LGHNA and CDR2 is YSLEER in the germline V gene. Trimming took 0 bases from V and 4 from J, leaving 4 bases between them. CDR3 length equals 13 residues. The CDR3 DNA sequence: TGCGCCAGCAGCCAAGATCGGAATCAGCCCCAGCATTTT. Its translation: CASSQDRNQPQHF.

The V call is TRBV5-1, the J call TRBJ2-6; 9 bases match TRBD1. J gave up 0 bases and V 1 base, and 14 bases lay outside the gene matches. CDR1 is SGHRS and CDR2 is YFSETQ in the germline V gene. The CDR3 contains 21 residues. For the CDR3, the DNA is TGCGCCAGCAGCTTGACCCCCGGGACAGGGTCGGGCCTCTCTGGGGCCAACGTCCTGACTTTC. Translated: CASSLTPGTGSGLSGANVLTF.

The chain employs TRBV6-5 and TRBJ2-5; 8 positions match TRBD2. The CDR3 extends over 15 amino acids. Germline V CDR1 and CDR2: MNHEY, SVGAGI. With 7 bases clipped from V and 4 bases from J, the junction kept 11 bases outside the gene matches. In DNA form, the CDR3 reads TGTGCCAGCACCCGCGGAACTAGCGGAATAGAGACCCAGTACTTC. Translated: CASTRGTSGIETQYF.

This clone was seen a single time. This sequence joins TRBV5-1 and TRBJ1-6, with D unclear. Germline V CDR1 and CDR2: SGHRS, YFSETQ. The length of the CDR3 is 16 residues. The V end was cut by 4 bases, the J end by 0 bases, with 11 bases between. The CDR3 sequence: CASSVLGSSYNSPLHF. The CDR3 DNA is TGCGCCAGCAGCGTGTTAGGGAGCTCCTATAATTCACCCCTCCACTTT.

The rearrangement joins TRBV19 to TRBJ2-7; D may be TRBD2 (6 bases). This CDR3 is 16 amino acids long. The V gene's germline CDR1 is LNHDA and CDR2 SQIVND (reference sequence). With 5 bases removed from V and 3 bases from J, the gap between germline ends came to 20 bases. CDR3 in DNA: TGTGCCAGTAGTTCCCCCACGACTAGTGGTAGCTACGAGCAGTACTTC. This translates into CASSSPTTSGSYEQYF.

CDR3 coding DNA: TGTGCCAGCAGTTTAAGGACACCGAACTATGGCTACACCTTC. Translated: CASSLRTPNYGYTF. The rearrangement links TRBV28 to TRBJ1-2; D might be TRBD1 (5 bases). CDR1 is MDHEN and CDR2 is SYDVKM in the germline V gene. The CDR3 length is 14 residues. The V end was cut by 2 bases, the J end by 2 bases, with 9 bases between.

The gene calls are TRBV7-2 and TRBJ2-3, with no clear D. The germline V gene encodes CDR1 SGHTA and CDR2 FQGNSA. The length of the CDR3 is 16 residues. Trimming cost V 3 bases and J 1 base, with 14 bases left between them. The CDR3 DNA follows: TGTGCCAGCAGCTTTACTAACACCAGAGGCACAGATACGCAGTATTTT. It is translated as CASSFTNTRGTDTQYF.

This clone was observed once. This chain joins TRBV28 and TRBJ2-3; 8 bases are shared with TRBD1. The ends lost 4 bases at V and 11 bases at J; junction bases unmatched: 5. Germline-derived CDR1 and CDR2 are MDHEN and SYDVKM. The CDR3 length is 12 residues. For the CDR3, the DNA is TGTGCCAGCAGTTCCCCGGGACAGGTGCAGTATTTT. This encodes CASSSPGQVQYF.

V is TRBV10-1 and J is TRBJ1-1; TRBD1 is a possible D gene (6 bases). Germline values: CDR1 WNHNN, CDR2 SYGVQD (reference sequence). This CDR3 is 18 amino acids long. Between the trimmed V and J ends, which lost 2 bases and 0 bases, there was a span of 19 bases. CDR3 protein: CASSERVMGTRMNTEAFF. CDR3 nucleotides: TGCGCCAGCAGTGAGCGTGTGATGGGGACACGAATGAACACTGAAGCTTTCTTT.

In this sample, this clone turned up a few times. This chain uses TRBV18 with TRBJ1-2; no definite D call. From germline, CDR1 is KGHSH and CDR2 LQKENI. The CDR3 has 13 residues. With 6 bases removed from V and 2 bases from J, the gap between germline ends came to 10 bases. CDR3 nucleotides: TGTGCCAGCTCCCTAGACCGGAACTATGGCTACACCTTC. Translation: CASSLDRNYGYTF.

This clone was found once. The CDR3 sequence: CASTGEGSTDTQYF. The CDR3 DNA sequence: TGTGCCAGCACCGGGGAGGGGAGCACAGATACGCAGTATTTT. The genes are TRBV7-9 and TRBJ2-3, with TRBD2 identical over 7 bases. V was pared by 7 bases and J by 0 bases, with 4 bases of the junction left unmatched. Germline V gives CDR1 SEHNR, CDR2 FQNEAQ (reference sequence). CDR3 length equals 14 residues.

The chain is built from TRBV15 and TRBJ2-2; 7 nucleotides match TRBD1. V dropped 0 bases and J dropped 6; count of bases not matched to a gene: 7. The CDR3 spans 16 residues. Germline CDR1 reads LNHNV; CDR2 reads YYDKDF (reference sequence). This chain's CDR3 is CATSRDKGAGAGELFF. The CDR3 DNA follows: TGTGCCACCAGCAGAGATAAGGGGGCCGGGGCCGGGGAGCTGTTTTTT. Drawing the rest from reference TRBV15 and TRBJ2-2, the complete variable domain is DAMVIQNPRYQVTQFGKPVTLSCSQTLNHNVMYWYQQKSSQAPKLLFHYYDKDFNNEADTPDNFQSRRPNTSFCFLDIRSPGLGDTAMYLCATSRDKGAGAGELFFGEGSRLTVL.

This clone has only one observation. The rearrangement joins TRBV30 to TRBJ1-2; D possibly corresponds to TRBD1 (5 bases). Per the germline V gene, CDR1 is GTSNPN and CDR2 is SVGIG (reference sequence). V lost 3 bases and J 4 bases, leaving 18 bases between the germline ends. The CDR3 contains 15 residues. The CDR3 region has the DNA TGTGCCTGGAGATCTTTTACTCGGGGGGGCTATGGCTACACCTTC. Protein sequence: CAWRSFTRGGYGYTF.

The V and J genes are TRBV6-1 and TRBJ1-5; D is undetermined. The germline V gene has CDR1 MNHNS and CDR2 SASEGT. The CDR3 has 15 amino acids. V lost 3 bases to trimming and J lost 1 base, with 10 bases between them. In nucleotides, the CDR3 is TGTGCCAGCAGTGACCCACACGGGAGCAATCAGCCCCAGCATTTT. The encoded protein is CASSDPHGSNQPQHF.

This clone was counted only a few times. The J gene is TRBJ2-2, the V gene TRBV7-9; D is perhaps TRBD1 (8 bases). Per germline, CDR1 SEHNR and CDR2 FQNEAQ (reference sequence). V lost 5 bases and J 6 bases, leaving 19 bases between the germline ends. This CDR3 has 16 amino acids. CDR3 nucleotide sequence: TGTGCCAGCAGCCGGAACAGGGGGGGTAGCCCCGGGGAGCTGTTTTTT. This translates into CASSRNRGGSPGELFF.

This chain links TRBV4-2 with TRBJ2-1; maybe TRBD2 (6 bases). Germline values: CDR1 LGHNA, CDR2 YNFKEQ. V was cut by 2 bases and J by 6 bases, with 14 bases left in between. The CDR3 consists of 15 residues. CDR3 in amino acids: CASSQRGGTGNEQFF. As DNA, the CDR3 is TGTGCCAGCAGCCAAAGGGGAGGTACCGGCAATGAGCAGTTCTTC.

This clone was found a few times. The chain is built from TRBV7-9 and TRBJ2-7; 8 bases are shared with TRBD2. CDR1 is SEHNR and CDR2 is FQNEAQ in the germline V gene (reference sequence). CDR3 length equals 14 residues. V lost 8 bases and J lost 0; bases outside the gene matches: 6. In DNA form, the CDR3 reads TGTGCCAGCCACCCAAGCGGGAGCTCCTACGAGCAGTACTTC. This sequence encodes CASHPSGSSYEQYF.

The V and J genes are TRBV7-2 and TRBJ1-2; 9 bases are shared with TRBD1. J lost 6 bases, V lost 5 bases, and 4 bases had no gene match. From germline, CDR1 is SGHTA and CDR2 FQGNSA. The CDR3 consists of 13 residues. The CDR3 region is CASSIQGADGYTF. DNA for the CDR3: TGTGCCAGCAGCATACAGGGGGCGGATGGCTACACCTTC.